This entry lists 12 T cell receptor beta chains sequenced from one sample in a study of regulatory T cells in long-lasting Graves disease. Described time point: newly diagnosed GD, antithyroid drugs for less than 3 months. PBMC RNA was the source of the TCR library. The authors built TCR beta libraries using iRepertoire HTBI primers and Arm-PCR of CDR3 regions. TCRdb independently ran MiXCR on the multiplex PCR reads; one entry per CDR3 protein. The sample includes 350,000 to 400,000 distinct CDR3 sequences, 15% to 18% of them seen just once. The input for sequencing was peripheral blood mononuclear cells (PBMCs), taken at new diagnosis, from a patient treated with antithyroid drugs. Every receptor here comes from a female donor with Graves disease.

V gene TRBV6-1 combines with J gene TRBJ1-5; possibly TRBD1 for D (5 bases). Germline CDR1 and CDR2: MNHNS and SASEGT. V lost 0 bases and J 3 bases, leaving 12 bases between the germline ends. This CDR3 region has 16 residues. CDR3 protein: CASSEAGAPTNQPQHF. The CDR3 coding sequence is TGTGCCAGCAGTGAAGCCGGGGCACCTACCAATCAGCCCCAGCATTTT.

Regarding this clonotype: A much larger clonotype is one base distant, so this may be a read error. This CDR3 is missing its conserved last phenylalanine or tryptophan, likely due to a read error. The V gene is TRBV6-2 or TRBV6-3, the J gene TRBJ1-1; a weak D match, TRBD1 (5 bases). V was cut by 0 bases and J by 4 bases, with 9 bases left in between. CDR1 MNHEY and CDR2 SVGEGT come from the germline V gene. The length of the CDR3 is 14 residues. In DNA, the CDR3 is TGTGCCAGCAGTTACTCCTATAGGGGCACTGAAGCTTTCCTT. Residues: CASSYSYRGTEAFL.

This clonotype has a handful of counts. This chain joins TRBV4-1 and TRBJ2-2; either TRBD1 or TRBD2 may supply D (5 bases each). Germline values: CDR1 MGHRA, CDR2 YSYEKL. Trimming took off 4 bases at V and 0 bases at J, with 21 bases between the two ends. This CDR3 comprises 19 residues. CDR3 sequence reads: CASSPDSGQGVSNTGELFF. CDR3 sequence (DNA): TGCGCCAGCAGCCCAGACTCTGGGCAGGGAGTTTCGAACACCGGGGAGCTGTTTTTT.

This clonotype was observed many times. The chain combines TRBV4-1 with TRBJ1-1, with D tentatively TRBD1 (6 bases). The V gene lost 7 bases and the J gene lost 2 bases, with 11 bases spanning the gap. The CDR3 totals 13 residues. From germline, CDR1 is MGHRA and CDR2 YSYEKL. CDR3 nucleotides: TGCGCCAGCACCGGGACATACAACACTGAAGCTTTCTTT. This codes for CASTGTYNTEAFF.

Many counts were recorded for this clonotype. The chain is built from TRBV20-1 and TRBJ2-6; D gene ambiguous. The CDR3 is made up of 12 amino acids. Germline V gene data show CDR1 as DFQATT and CDR2 as SNEGSKA (reference sequence). The V end was cut by 3 bases, the J end by 1 base, with 1 base between. CDR3 nucleotide sequence: TGCAGTGCTAGTTCTGGGGCCAACGTCCTGACTTTC. Translated: CSASSGANVLTF.

The J gene is TRBJ2-1, the V gene TRBV29-1, with TRBD1 identical over 7 bases. The CDR3 runs to 13 residues. After removal of 7 bases from V and 2 bases from J, the junction contained 5 bases not matched to a gene. Germline V lookup: CDR1 SQVTM, CDR2 ANQGSEA. The CDR3 region is CSADRAPYNEQFF. The DNA for the CDR3 is TGCAGCGCTGACAGGGCCCCCTACAATGAGCAGTTCTTC.

The V gene is TRBV4-1, the J gene TRBJ1-1, with D possibly TRBD1 on 6 matching bases. The germline V gene encodes CDR1 MGHRA and CDR2 YSYEKL. This CDR3 has 14 amino acids. Trimming left V 1 base short and J 2 bases short, with 8 bases between. The CDR3 loop is CASSQGTENTEAFF. Written as DNA, the CDR3 is TGCGCCAGCAGCCAAGGGACAGAAAACACTGAAGCTTTCTTT.

The table lists this clonotype with many counts. The chain is built from TRBV4-1 and TRBJ1-5, with D maybe TRBD1 (6 bases). Looked up from germline, CDR1 is MGHRA and CDR2 is YSYEKL. Between the trimmed V and J ends, which lost 3 bases and 4 bases, there was a span of 16 bases. This CDR3 has 16 residues. The CDR3 DNA is TGCGCCAGCAGCCATGACCCGGCGGGGGCGAATCAGCCCCAGCATTTT. Its protein is CASSHDPAGANQPQHF.

At least ten counts were recorded for this clonotype. This rearrangement joins TRBV29-1 to TRBJ2-2; D remains unclear. CDR3 size: 13 residues. Germline V CDR1 and CDR2: SQVTM, ANQGSEA. Trimming took 4 bases from V and 0 from J, leaving 6 bases between them. CDR3 residues: CSVARPNTGELFF. CDR3 bases: TGCAGCGTTGCAAGACCGAACACCGGGGAGCTGTTTTTT.

This clonotype was observed many times. The chain recombines TRBV28 with TRBJ2-3; maybe TRBD2 (5 bases). CDR3 length: 16 amino acids. V was cut by 6 bases and J by 0 bases, with 16 bases left in between. Germline-derived CDR1 and CDR2 are MDHEN and SYDVKM. The CDR3 reads CASSPMGPGSTDTQYF. The CDR3 bases are TGTGCCAGCAGCCCCATGGGTCCGGGGAGCACAGATACGCAGTATTTT.

This clonotype was detected ten times or more. The V gene is TRBV12-3 or TRBV12-4, the J gene TRBJ2-1; the match to TRBD1 covers 7 bases. This CDR3 region has 16 residues. After removal of 7 bases from V and 0 bases from J, the junction contained 9 bases not matched to a gene. The CDR3 DNA follows: TGTGCCAGCACCCTCTTCGGGACAGTCTCCTACAATGAGCAGTTCTTC. Its translation: CASTLFGTVSYNEQFF.

In its sample, this clonotype was seen many times. The J gene is TRBJ1-1, the V gene TRBV12-3 or TRBV12-4; a possible D gene is TRBD1 (6 bases). The CDR3 is 16 residues long. V was cut by 3 bases and J by 5 bases, with 19 bases left in between. The chain's CDR3 is CASSLALLTGRTEAFF. CDR3 sequence (DNA): TGTGCCAGCAGTTTGGCCCTTCTGACAGGTCGGACTGAAGCTTTCTTT.